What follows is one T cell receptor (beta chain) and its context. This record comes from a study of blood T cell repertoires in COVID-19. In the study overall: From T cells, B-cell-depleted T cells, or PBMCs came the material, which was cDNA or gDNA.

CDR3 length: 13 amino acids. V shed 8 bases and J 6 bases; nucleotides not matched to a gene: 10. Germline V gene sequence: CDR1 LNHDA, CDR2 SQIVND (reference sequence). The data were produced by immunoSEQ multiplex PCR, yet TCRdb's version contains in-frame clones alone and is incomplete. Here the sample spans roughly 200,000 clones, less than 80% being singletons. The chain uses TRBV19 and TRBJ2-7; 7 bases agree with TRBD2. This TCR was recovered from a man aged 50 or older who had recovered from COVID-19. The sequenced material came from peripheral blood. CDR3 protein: CASRSAGVREQYF. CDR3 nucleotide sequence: TGTGCCAGTCGAAGCGCGGGAGTTCGCGAGCAGTACTTC.